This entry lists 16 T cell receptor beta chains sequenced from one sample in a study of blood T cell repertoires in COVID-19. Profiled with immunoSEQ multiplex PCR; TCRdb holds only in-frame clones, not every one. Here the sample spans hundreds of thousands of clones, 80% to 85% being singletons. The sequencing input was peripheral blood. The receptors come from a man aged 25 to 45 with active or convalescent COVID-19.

Written as DNA, the CDR3 is TGTGCCAGCAGTTTACTAGTCAATGAGCAGTTCTTC. Translation: CASSLLVNEQFF. The chain couples TRBV28 to TRBJ2-1; no clear D. V lost 2 bases, J lost 6 bases, and 5 bases lay in between. This CDR3 has 12 amino acids. CDR1 is MDHEN and CDR2 is SYDVKM in the germline V gene. Full variable domain (outside the CDR3, taken from reference TRBV28 and TRBJ2-1): DVKVTQSSRYLVKRTGEKVFLECVQDMDHENMFWYRQDPGLGLRLIYFSYDVKMKEKGDIPEGYSVSREKKERFSLILESASTNQTSMYLCASSLLVNEQFFGPGTRLTVL.

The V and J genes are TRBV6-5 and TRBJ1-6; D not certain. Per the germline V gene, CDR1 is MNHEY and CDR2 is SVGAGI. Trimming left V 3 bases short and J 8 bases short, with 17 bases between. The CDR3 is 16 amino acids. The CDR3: CASSYQIGTAYSPLHF. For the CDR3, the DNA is TGTGCCAGCAGTTATCAAATCGGAACAGCTTATTCACCCCTCCACTTT.

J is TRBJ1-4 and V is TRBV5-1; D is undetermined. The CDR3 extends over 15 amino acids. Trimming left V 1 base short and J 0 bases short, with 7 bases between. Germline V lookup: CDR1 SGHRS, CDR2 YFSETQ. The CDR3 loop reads CASSLTTTTNEKLFF. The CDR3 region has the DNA TGCGCCAGCAGCTTGACAACTACAACTAATGAAAAACTGTTTTTT. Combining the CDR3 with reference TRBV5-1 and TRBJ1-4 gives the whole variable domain KAGVTQTPRYLIKTRGQQVTLSCSPISGHRSVSWYQQTPGQGLQFLFEYFSETQRNKGNFPGRFSGRQFSNSRSEMNVSTLELGDSALYLCASSLTTTTNEKLFFGSGTQLSVL.

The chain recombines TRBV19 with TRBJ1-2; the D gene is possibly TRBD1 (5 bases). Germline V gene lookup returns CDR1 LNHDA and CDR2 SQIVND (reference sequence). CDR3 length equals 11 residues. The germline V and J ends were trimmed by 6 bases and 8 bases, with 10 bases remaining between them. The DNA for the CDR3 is TGTGCCAGTAGATGGAGGGACGGCTACACCTTC. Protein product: CASRWRDGYTF.

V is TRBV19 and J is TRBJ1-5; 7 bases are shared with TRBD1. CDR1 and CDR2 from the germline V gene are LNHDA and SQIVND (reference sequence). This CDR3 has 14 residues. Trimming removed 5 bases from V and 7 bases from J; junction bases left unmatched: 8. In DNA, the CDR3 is TGTGCCAGTAGTGCTAGACAGGGCTGGCAGCCCCAGCATTTT. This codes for CASSARQGWQPQHF. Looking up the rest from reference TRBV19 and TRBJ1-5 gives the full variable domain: DGGITQSPKYLFRKEGQNVTLSCEQNLNHDAMYWYRQDPGQGLRLIYYSQIVNDFQKGDIAEGYSVSREKKESFPLTVTSAQKNPTAFYLCASSARQGWQPQHFGDGTRLSIL.

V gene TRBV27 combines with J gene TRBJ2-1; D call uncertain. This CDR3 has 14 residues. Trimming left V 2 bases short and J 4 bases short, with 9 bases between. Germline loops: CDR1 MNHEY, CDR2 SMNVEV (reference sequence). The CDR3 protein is CASSLGGGYNEQFF. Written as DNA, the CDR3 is TGTGCCAGCAGTTTAGGCGGCGGATACAATGAGCAGTTCTTC.

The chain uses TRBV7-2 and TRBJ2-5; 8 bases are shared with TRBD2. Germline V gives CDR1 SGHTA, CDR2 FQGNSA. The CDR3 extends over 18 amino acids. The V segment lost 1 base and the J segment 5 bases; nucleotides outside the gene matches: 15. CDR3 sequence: CASSLGRGGLPRGETQYF. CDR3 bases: TGTGCCAGCAGCTTAGGCCGGGGGGGACTCCCGAGGGGGGAGACCCAGTACTTC.

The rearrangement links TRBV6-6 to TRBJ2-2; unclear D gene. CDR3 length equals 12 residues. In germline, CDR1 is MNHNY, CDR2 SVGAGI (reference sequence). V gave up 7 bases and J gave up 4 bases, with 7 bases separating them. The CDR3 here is CASTSPTGELFF. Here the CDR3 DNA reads TGTGCCAGCACCTCCCCCACCGGGGAGCTGTTTTTT.

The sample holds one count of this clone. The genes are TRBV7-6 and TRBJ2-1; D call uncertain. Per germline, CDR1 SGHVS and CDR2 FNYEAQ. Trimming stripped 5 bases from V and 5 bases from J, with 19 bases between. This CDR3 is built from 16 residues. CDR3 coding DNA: TGTGCCAGCAGCCCACCCGGTCGGCAGGCGAACAATGAGCAGTTCTTC. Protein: CASSPPGRQANNEQFF.

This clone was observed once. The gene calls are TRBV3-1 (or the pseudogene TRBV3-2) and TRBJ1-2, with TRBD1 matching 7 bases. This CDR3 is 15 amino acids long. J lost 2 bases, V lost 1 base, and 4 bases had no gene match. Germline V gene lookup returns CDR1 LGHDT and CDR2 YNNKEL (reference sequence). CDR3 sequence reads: CASSQGPGQNYGYTF. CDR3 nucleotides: TGTGCCAGCAGCCAAGGTCCGGGACAGAACTATGGCTACACCTTC.

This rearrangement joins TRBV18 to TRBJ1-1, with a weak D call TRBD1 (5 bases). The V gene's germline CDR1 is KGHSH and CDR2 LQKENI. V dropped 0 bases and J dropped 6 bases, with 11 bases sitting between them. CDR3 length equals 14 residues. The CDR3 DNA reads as TGTGCCAGCTCACCACCGAAGGGGAATCCTGAAGCTTTCTTT. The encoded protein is CASSPPKGNPEAFF.

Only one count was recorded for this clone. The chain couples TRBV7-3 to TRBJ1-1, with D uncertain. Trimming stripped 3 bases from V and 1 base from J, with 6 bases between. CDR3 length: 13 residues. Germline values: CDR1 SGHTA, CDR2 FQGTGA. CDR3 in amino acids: CASSFGANTEAFF. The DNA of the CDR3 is TGTGCCAGCAGCTTCGGTGCGAACACTGAAGCTTTCTTT.

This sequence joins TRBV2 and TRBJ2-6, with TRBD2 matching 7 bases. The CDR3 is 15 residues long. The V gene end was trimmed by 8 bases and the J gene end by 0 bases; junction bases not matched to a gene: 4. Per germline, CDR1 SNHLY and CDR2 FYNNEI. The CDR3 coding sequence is TGTGCCAGCGGGACTACCGTCTCTGGGGCCAACGTCCTGACTTTC. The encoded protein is CASGTTVSGANVLTF.

The CDR3 protein is CASTAPGRGHQPQHF. The DNA of the CDR3 is TGTGCCAGCACCGCCCCGGGCAGGGGGCATCAGCCCCAGCATTTT. The V call is TRBV6-6, the J call TRBJ1-5, with 8 nucleotides matching TRBD1. The CDR3 is 15 residues long. V lost 7 bases and J lost 5; bases outside the gene matches: 10. Per the germline V gene, CDR1 is MNHNY and CDR2 is SVGAGI (reference sequence).

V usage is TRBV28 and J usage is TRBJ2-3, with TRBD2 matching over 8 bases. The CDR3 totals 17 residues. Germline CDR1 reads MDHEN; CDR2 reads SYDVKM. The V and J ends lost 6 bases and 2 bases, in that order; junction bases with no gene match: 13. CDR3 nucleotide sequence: TGTGCCAGCAGCCTCAATCTGGCGGGAGGACCCACAGATACGCAGTATTTT. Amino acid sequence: CASSLNLAGGPTDTQYF. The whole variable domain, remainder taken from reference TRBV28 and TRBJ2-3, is DVKVTQSSRYLVKRTGEKVFLECVQDMDHENMFWYRQDPGLGLRLIYFSYDVKMKEKGDIPEGYSVSREKKERFSLILESASTNQTSMYLCASSLNLAGGPTDTQYFGPGTRLTVL.

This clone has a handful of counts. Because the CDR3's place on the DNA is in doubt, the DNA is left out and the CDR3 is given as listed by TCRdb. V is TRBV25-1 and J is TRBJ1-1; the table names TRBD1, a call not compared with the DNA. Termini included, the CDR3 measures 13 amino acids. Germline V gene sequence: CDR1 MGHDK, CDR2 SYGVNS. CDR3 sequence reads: CASSEWVGTGTFF.